The 12 T cell receptor beta chains listed next were all sequenced from one sample in a study of patients and donors after allogeneic stem cell transplantation (TCRdb year 2020). Library construction relied on RT-PCR. The sequencer listed for this sample is NextSeq 550. TCRdb reworked the public reads: Q25 trimming with fastp, MiXCR clone assembly, productive beta chains retained. All rows with the same CDR3 protein become a single entry with the most common DNA and genes. The sample includes about 960,000 distinct CDR3 sequences, with roughly 17% observed a single time. The ten top clones hold 6% of the sample. Material for sequencing was blood, either unsorted or a sorted T cell fraction (not recorded which). These receptors came from a human donor who was either an allogeneic HSCT recipient or a stem cell or donor lymphocyte infusion donor (not recorded which). It is not recorded whose cells these are; they may come from a transplant donor.

Note on this clonotype: At one end, the junction sequence differs from germline, possibly due to a read error. The J gene is TRBJ2-3, the V gene TRBV20-1; a weak D match, TRBD1 (5 bases). CDR3 length: 12 amino acids. Germline V CDR1 and CDR2: DFQATT, SNEGSKA (reference sequence). The DNA of the CDR3 is TGCAGTGCTAGAGGGCTGACAGATACACAGTATTTT. As protein: CSARGLTDTQYF.

This clonotype was seen a handful of times. The rearrangement joins TRBV10-3 to TRBJ2-7, with a weak D call TRBD2 (5 bases). Trimming cost V 7 bases and J 2 bases, with 15 bases left between them. CDR3 length: 14 residues. In germline, CDR1 is ENHRY, CDR2 SYGVKD. The CDR3 DNA reads as TGTGCCATCACCAGAGAGAGCGGTACCTACGAGCAGTACTTC. This gives the protein CAITRESGTYEQYF.

In its sample, this clonotype was seen a few times. The rearrangement joins TRBV10-3 to TRBJ1-1; weak D call: TRBD1 (5 bases). The CDR3 contains 14 residues. The germline V gene has CDR1 ENHRY and CDR2 SYGVKD. The ends were cut back, 6 bases at V and 1 base at J, with 12 bases in the middle. The CDR3 reads CAISPTGENTEAFF. Here the CDR3 DNA reads TGTGCCATCAGCCCTACAGGAGAGAACACTGAAGCTTTCTTT.

This clonotype was counted only a few times. The chain combines TRBV24-1 with TRBJ1-2; D not certain. The CDR3 totals 16 residues. Germline V gene data show CDR1 as KGHDR and CDR2 as SFDVKD. The V gene lost 3 bases and the J gene lost 4 bases, with 17 bases spanning the gap. Written as DNA, the CDR3 is TGTGCCACCAGTGATAGAACCGGGCCCTCCCTCTATGGCTACACCTTC. Protein: CATSDRTGPSLYGYTF.

This clonotype was counted between two and nine times. The chain recombines TRBV12-3 or TRBV12-4 with TRBJ1-1; D not resolved. The V gene lost 6 bases and the J gene lost 0 bases, with 14 bases spanning the gap. The CDR3 is made up of 15 amino acids. In nucleotides, the CDR3 is TGTGCCAGCAGCTACATGAAGCCTATGAACACTGAAGCTTTCTTT. Residues: CASSYMKPMNTEAFF.

Worth noting for this clonotype: A clone one base away is much larger, so this may be a read error. The V call is TRBV28, the J call TRBJ1-2, with 7 nucleotides matching TRBD1. Looked up from germline, CDR1 is MDHEN and CDR2 is SYDVKM. The CDR3 has 15 amino acids. CDR3: CVSSFDRVEWDGYTF. The CDR3 region has the DNA TGTGTCAGCAGTTTTGACAGGGTGGAGTGGGATGGCTACACCTTC.

The chain employs TRBV5-1 and TRBJ1-2; D not certain. V was cut by 3 bases and J by 9 bases, with 12 bases left in between. The CDR3 covers 12 residues. The germline V gene encodes CDR1 SGHRS and CDR2 YFSETQ. CDR3 in amino acids: CASSSQPMSYTF. In DNA, the CDR3 is TGCGCCAGCAGCTCCCAGCCTATGAGCTACACCTTC.

V gene TRBV7-9 combines with J gene TRBJ2-7, with D maybe TRBD2 (5 bases). Per the germline V gene, CDR1 is SEHNR and CDR2 is FQNEAQ (reference sequence). The length of the CDR3 is 14 residues. Trimming removed 1 base at V and 2 bases at J, with 9 bases between. The DNA for the CDR3 is TGTGCCAGCAGCTTAGTTCCGGGAACCTACGAGCAGTACTTC. This translates into CASSLVPGTYEQYF.

The chain has TRBV12-3 or TRBV12-4 and TRBJ2-1; 9 bases line up with TRBD2. The length of the CDR3 is 16 residues. Losses at the gene ends were 1 base for V and 13 bases for J; bases not matched to a gene: 14. CDR3: CASSLEGAGGPMSQFF. Written as DNA, the CDR3 is TGTGCCAGCAGTTTAGAAGGGGCGGGAGGGCCAATGTCTCAGTTCTTC.

This clonotype was counted only a few times. The chain recombines TRBV20-1 with TRBJ2-7; D ambiguous. Germline-derived CDR1 and CDR2 are DFQATT and SNEGSKA (reference sequence). This CDR3 contains 12 residues. The V end lost 1 base, the J end lost 4 bases, and 8 bases lay between the germline ends. The CDR3 is CSARGSGYEQYF. In DNA form, the CDR3 reads TGCAGTGCTAGAGGTTCAGGTTACGAGCAGTACTTC.

This clonotype was counted ten times or more. The rearrangement joins TRBV27 to TRBJ2-4; D may be TRBD2 (6 bases). Germline V gene data show CDR1 as MNHEY and CDR2 as SMNVEV (reference sequence). Trimming left V 0 bases short and J 0 bases short, with 6 bases between. The CDR3 totals 15 residues. The CDR3 DNA sequence: TGTGCCAGCAGTTTATCGGGGGGAGCCAAAAACATTCAGTACTTC. As protein: CASSLSGGAKNIQYF.

This clonotype was seen a few times. The J gene is TRBJ1-5, the V gene TRBV20-1; D remains ambiguous. The length of the CDR3 is 12 residues. V was shortened by 6 bases and J by 5 bases, with 11 bases between the two germline ends. Looked up from germline, CDR1 is DFQATT and CDR2 is SNEGSKA (reference sequence). In nucleotides, the CDR3 is TGCAGTGCCGGACGGCCCGATCAGCCCCAGCATTTT. Translation gives CSAGRPDQPQHF.